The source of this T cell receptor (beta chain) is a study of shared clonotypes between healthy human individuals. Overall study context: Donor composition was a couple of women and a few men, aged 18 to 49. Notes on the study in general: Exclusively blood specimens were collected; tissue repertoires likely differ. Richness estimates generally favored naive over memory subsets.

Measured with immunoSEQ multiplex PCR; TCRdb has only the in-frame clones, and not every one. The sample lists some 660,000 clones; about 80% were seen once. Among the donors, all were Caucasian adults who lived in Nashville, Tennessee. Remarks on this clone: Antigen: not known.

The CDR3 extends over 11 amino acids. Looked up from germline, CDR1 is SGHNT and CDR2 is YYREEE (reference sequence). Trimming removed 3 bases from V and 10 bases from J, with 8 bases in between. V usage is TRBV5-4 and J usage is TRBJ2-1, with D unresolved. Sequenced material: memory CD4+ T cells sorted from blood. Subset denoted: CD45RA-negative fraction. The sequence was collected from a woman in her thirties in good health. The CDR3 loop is CASSSRWEQFF. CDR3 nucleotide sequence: TGTGCCAGCAGCTCTCGATGGGAGCAGTTCTTC.